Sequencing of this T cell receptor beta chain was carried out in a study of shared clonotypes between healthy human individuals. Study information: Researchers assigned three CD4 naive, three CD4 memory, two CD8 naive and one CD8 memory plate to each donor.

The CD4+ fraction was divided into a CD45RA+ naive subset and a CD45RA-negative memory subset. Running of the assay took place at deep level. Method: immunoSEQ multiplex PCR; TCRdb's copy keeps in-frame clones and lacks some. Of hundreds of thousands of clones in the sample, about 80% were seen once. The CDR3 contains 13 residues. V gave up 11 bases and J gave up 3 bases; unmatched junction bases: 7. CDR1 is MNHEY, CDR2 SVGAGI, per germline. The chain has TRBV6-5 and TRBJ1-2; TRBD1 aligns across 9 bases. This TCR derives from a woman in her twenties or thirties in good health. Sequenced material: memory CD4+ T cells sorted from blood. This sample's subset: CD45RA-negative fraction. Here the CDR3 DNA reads TGTGCCTCCGGGGACAGGGCCTACTATGGCTACACCTTC. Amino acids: CASGDRAYYGYTF.